This T cell receptor (beta chain) was obtained from a study of Ad26.COV2.S vaccination and SARS-CoV-2 variants (dated by TCRdb to about 2021). Regarding the complete study: Donors in the vaccine arm were drawn from COV1001, a multicentre, randomized, double-blind, placebo-controlled phase I-IIa trial testing Ad26.COV2.S in healthy adults. Trial participants were randomized into five groups of five: low-dose or high-dose Ad26.COV2.S given once or twice, or placebo on both occasions. TCRbeta repertoire sequencing served as the tool for gauging how specific and how broad the SARS-CoV-2-reactive T cell receptors were following Ad26.COV2.S vaccination. Blinding of investigators to trial group allocation was maintained during experiments and outcome assessment. A total of 32 samples were included in the TCR-sequenced set, comprising around 19 Ad26.COV2.S vaccine recipients, 5 placebo recipients and 8 SARS-CoV-2 convalescent individuals. Ad26.COV2.S was given intramuscularly at 5x10^10 or 1x10^11 viral particles, as a single shot or as two shots 56 days apart.

TCRbeta CDR3 regions were sequenced with the immunoSEQ Assay. After extraction, genomic DNA underwent amplification by bias-controlled multiplex PCR, followed by high-throughput sequencing. The study's processing was this. To quantify the absolute abundance of every unique TCRbeta CDR3 region, sequences were collapsed and filtered. Usable DNA was measured by amplifying reference genes present in all nucleated cells, and TCRbeta template counts were normalized to that usable DNA to estimate T cell fraction. Repertoire TCRs were annotated as SARS-CoV-2-specific when V gene, CDR3 amino acid sequence and J gene were exactly matched to a known reactive TCR set. The reference SARS-CoV-2 TCR set was derived from MIRA and filtered for enrichment in COVID-19-positive ImmuneCODE repertoires, a step that removed public or cross-reactive TCRs. Using the MIRA antigens, annotated TCRs were further analysed by specific ORF or by position within an ORF. Depth was the summed frequency of annotated unique rearrangements, while breadth was defined as annotated unique rearrangements over total unique productive rearrangements. Group comparisons of TCR breadth used two-sided Wilcoxon rank-sum tests. TCRdb limited this immuneACCESS table to in-frame rearrangements with V and J called. A share of clones is missing; checked studies link under half to unresolved V genes, and the rest is unexplained. V and J calls and clone size follow that table, whereas D and trimming were derived from the DNA. The sample records 200,000 to 300,000 clones, approximately 90% of which are singletons. The ten largest clones add up to around 11% of the sample.

Here is what the overall study found, with its caveats: The study was not powered for comparison of responses between vaccine doses or regimens. After vaccination, spike-specific CD8+ and CD4+ T cell responses were reported to show substantial breadth. Vaccine and placebo recipients had similar non-spike TCR breadth, a finding consistent with the vaccine containing only spike. According to the authors, total T cell responses may have been underestimated by the TCR breadth and depth analyses. Compared with placebo recipients, Ad26.COV2.S recipients showed higher spike-specific TCR breadth (P = 0.0014).

The sample's treatment or condition label, decoded: 15 to 20 received Ad26.COV2.S at low or high dose, single or two shots; a few received placebo; per-sample allocation not given. Repertoires of vaccine and placebo recipients were sequenced from samples collected on day 63 after the first injection. Cohort 1b enrolled about two dozen adults aged 18-55 years at a single site in Boston, USA, between 29 July and 7 August 2020. Ad26.COV2.S was a replication-incompetent adenovirus type 26 vector that expressed a prefusion-stabilized SARS-CoV-2 spike protein derived from the original Wuhan strain. The germline V end is reduced by 5 bases and the J end by 4 bases; junction bases left unmatched: 8. The CDR3 measures 17 amino acids from cysteine to phenylalanine. The DNA shown is the 51-base CDR3, in frame from base 1. Taken from the germline V gene (reference sequence), the CDR1 and CDR2 loops are MNHEY and SMNVEV.

A note on this clone: There is no known antigen for this receptor. No base-level quality is on record; no much larger clone is a single base apart.

The chain employs TRBV27 and TRBJ2-1; the central 13 bases match TRBD2. The TCR comes from a person aged 18-60 years who received the Ad26.COV2.S COVID-19 vaccine or a placebo. Sequencing was performed on peripheral blood, taken in a trial of Ad26.COV2.S vaccine versus placebo. The CDR3 protein is CASSPRTSGSPYNEQFF. DNA sequence: TGTGCCAGCAGTCCCCGGACTAGCGGGAGTCCTTACAATGAGCAGTTCTTC.